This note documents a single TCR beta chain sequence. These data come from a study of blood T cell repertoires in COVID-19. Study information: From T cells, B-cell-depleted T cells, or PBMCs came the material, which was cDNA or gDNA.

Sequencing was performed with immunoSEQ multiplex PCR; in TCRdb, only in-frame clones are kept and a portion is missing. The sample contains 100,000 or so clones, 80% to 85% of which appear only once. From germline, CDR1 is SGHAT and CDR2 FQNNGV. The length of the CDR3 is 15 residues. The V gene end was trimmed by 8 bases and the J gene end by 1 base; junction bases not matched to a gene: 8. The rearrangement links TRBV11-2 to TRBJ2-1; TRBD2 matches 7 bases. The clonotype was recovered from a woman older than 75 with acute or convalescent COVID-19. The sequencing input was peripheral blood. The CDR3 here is CASERGGGSYNEQFF. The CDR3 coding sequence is TGTGCCAGCGAACGTGGGGGGGGGTCCTACAATGAGCAGTTCTTC.